Sequencing of this TCR beta chain was carried out in a study of CD4 and CD8 cells across lung adenocarcinoma regions. Donors had localized lung adenocarcinoma, a non-small cell lung cancer. The CDR3 is 15 amino acids. With 4 bases removed from V and 5 bases from J, the gap between germline ends came to 15 bases. TCRdb recomputed calls from the PCR reads with MiXCR, one row per CDR3 protein. The sample includes 13,000 to 15,000 distinct CDR3 sequences, around 40% of them seen just once. The sequenced sample was CD4+ T cells from the center of a lung tumor. This sequence joins TRBV23-1 and TRBJ1-5; D is unclear. TRBV23-1 is noted as an ORF with a role that remains uncertain. This sequence was found in a male donor with lung adenocarcinoma. The CD4 and CD8 labels of this study may be unreliable. CDR3 nucleotides: TGCGCCAGCAGTCGCCGGGGAGGTAAGGATCAGCCCCAGCATTTT. It encodes CASSRRGGKDQPQHF.